This T cell receptor (beta chain) emerged from a study of early T cells in non-severe SARS-CoV-2 infection. Across the study: Whole-blood bulk RNA, unsorted, was sequenced, and chains were unpaired.

Researchers tagged individual cDNA molecules with unique molecular identifiers. TCRdb independently ran MiXCR on the 5' RACE reads; one entry per CDR3 protein. There are under 95,000 distinct CDR3 sequences in the sample; 14% to 15% occur only once, and less than 6% lies in the top ten. This clonotype has a handful of counts. Its antigen is unidentified. General study points: VDJdb matching, biased toward anti-spike CD8 responses, missed private and CD4 specificities.

Germline V gene sequence: CDR1 MNHNS, CDR2 SASEGT. The CDR3 loop spans 13 amino acids. With 0 bases removed from V and 8 bases from J, the gap between germline ends came to 7 bases. Specimen: whole blood. The receptor was isolated from an adult who was a healthcare worker with PCR-confirmed SARS-CoV-2 infection or an uninfected control (not recorded which). The gene calls are TRBV6-1 and TRBJ1-4, with unresolved D. DNA for the CDR3: TGTGCCAGCAGTGAAGCCTCGTGGGAAAAACTGTTTTTT. It encodes CASSEASWEKLFF.